The present entry profiles one T cell receptor beta chain with its context. What it recognizes is unknown. The CDR3 is made up of 13 amino acids. Between the trimmed V and J ends, which lost 7 bases and 8 bases, there was a span of 16 bases. Germline CDR1 ENHRY, CDR2 SYGVKD. Profiled with immunoSEQ multiplex PCR; TCRdb holds only in-frame clones, not every one. In the table there are some 2,100,000 clones, about 92% of which are singletons. This specimen belongs to a study of shared clonotypes between healthy human individuals. Notes on the study in general: In general, naive subsets displayed greater estimated richness than memory subsets did. Non-shared clonotypes showed lower generation probabilities than clonotypes common to all four donors.

The naive CD8 fraction comprised CD45RO-negative cells positively selected for CCR7 and excluded terminally differentiated effector memory CD45RA+ cells. Sequencing used naive CD8+ T cells from PBMCs. The TCR comes from a man between 18 and 29 years old in good health. Some clones in this sample may be carry-over from other donors' samples. The rearrangement links TRBV10-3 to TRBJ2-3, with D unresolved. The chain's CDR3 is CAIMASPASTQYF. The CDR3, as DNA: TGTGCCATCATGGCGTCCCCGGCAAGTACGCAGTATTTT.